This passage covers 19 T cell receptor beta chains from one sample sequenced in a study of human T cells and chemical hapten exposure. Regarding time point: patch test 2, 6 weeks after DPC sensitization. Regarding treatment: therapeutic diphenylcyclopropenone sensitization with weekly scalp DPC. TCRdb re-called the RACE reads with MiXCR, one entry per CDR3 protein. The sample shows approximately 68,000 distinct CDR3 sequences, over 6.5% of them seen only once. The starting material was whole blood, obtained in connection with sensitization to the hapten diphenylcyclopropenone (DPC). These receptors all stem from a woman between 45 and 65 years old with alopecia areata. Some clones in this sample may be carry-over from other donors' samples.

This clonotype was found many times. The chain uses TRBV6-2 or TRBV6-3 and TRBJ1-5; 9 nucleotides match TRBD1. The V and J ends lost 4 bases and 3 bases, in that order; junction bases with no gene match: 7. The CDR3 contains 16 residues. Germline-derived CDR1 and CDR2 are MNHEY and SVGEGT. This CDR3 reads CASSSKDRGFNQPQHF. The CDR3 region has the DNA TGTGCCAGCAGTTCCAAGGACAGGGGATTCAATCAGCCCCAGCATTTT.

This clonotype has a count of ten or more. The chain couples TRBV4-1 to TRBJ2-7; possibly TRBD2 for D (6 bases). Per the germline V gene, CDR1 is MGHRA and CDR2 is YSYEKL. The germline V and J ends were trimmed by 1 base and 3 bases, with 13 bases remaining between them. This CDR3 contains 15 residues. The CDR3 DNA follows: TGCGCCAGCAGCCAAGCGGGGGAGGCCCTCTACGAGCAGTACTTC. As protein: CASSQAGEALYEQYF.

This clonotype was found many times. This sequence joins TRBV29-1 and TRBJ1-1, with a tentative D call TRBD1 (5 bases). The CDR3 length is 15 residues. V lost 6 bases, J lost 1 base, and 18 bases lay in between. The germline V gene encodes CDR1 SQVTM and CDR2 ANQGSEA. The CDR3 is CSVGGVQSKNTEAFF. The CDR3 DNA follows: TGCAGCGTGGGGGGGGTTCAATCGAAGAACACTGAAGCTTTCTTT.

The chain couples TRBV29-1 to TRBJ1-3; D may be TRBD1 (6 bases). Germline lookup yields CDR1 SQVTM and CDR2 ANQGSEA. V lost 2 bases and J 8 bases, leaving 13 bases between the germline ends. The CDR3 consists of 13 residues. The CDR3 loop is CSVELTGSDTIYF. Written as DNA, the CDR3 is TGCAGCGTTGAATTGACAGGATCGGACACCATATATTTT. Complete variable domain (other parts from reference TRBV29-1 and TRBJ1-3): SAVISQKPSRDICQRGTSLTIQCQVDSQVTMMFWYRQQPGQSLTLIATANQGSEATYESGFVIDKFPISRPNLTFSTLTVSNMSPEDSSIYLCSVELTGSDTIYFGEGSWLTVV.

This clonotype was recorded at least ten times. The chain combines TRBV10-3 with TRBJ2-3, with TRBD1 matching 7 bases. Per germline, CDR1 ENHRY and CDR2 SYGVKD. The CDR3 covers 13 residues. V was clipped by 11 bases and J by 4 bases; unmatched bases: 9. CDR3 DNA: TGTGCCGCCAAGACAGGGTCGGCAGATACGCAGTATTTT. Translation: CAAKTGSADTQYF.

This clonotype appeared a few times. The V call is TRBV6-2 or TRBV6-3, the J call TRBJ1-1; D not certain. The CDR3 is 11 amino acids. The germline V gene has CDR1 MNHEY and CDR2 SVGEGT. Trimming stripped 4 bases from V and 6 bases from J, with 6 bases between. The CDR3 sequence is CASSWWPEAFF. CDR3 bases: TGTGCCAGCAGTTGGTGGCCTGAAGCTTTCTTT.

The table lists this clonotype with a few counts. This chain uses TRBV3-1 with TRBJ1-5; no clear D. This CDR3 comprises 13 residues. The V gene lost 0 bases and the J gene lost 7 bases, with 7 bases spanning the gap. Germline loops: CDR1 LGHDT, CDR2 YNNKEL (reference sequence). For the CDR3, the DNA is TGTGCCAGCAGCCAAGATCGAGGCCAGCCCCAGCATTTT. Protein product: CASSQDRGQPQHF.

The table lists this clonotype with many counts. The V call is TRBV14, the J call TRBJ1-1; D is possibly TRBD1 (5 bases). The CDR3 has 18 residues. The V and J ends lost 1 base and 5 bases respectively, with 23 bases between them. Germline CDR1 and CDR2: SGHDN and FVKESK. The CDR3 DNA sequence: TGTGCCAGCAGCCAAGGACTGGCTCAACCAGGGAGTCTTACTGAAGCTTTCTTT. This gives the protein CASSQGLAQPGSLTEAFF.

CDR3 amino acids: CASSRGQGWQYF. As DNA, the CDR3 is TGTGCCAGCAGCCGAGGACAGGGTTGGCAGTACTTC. V usage is TRBV6-5 and J usage is TRBJ2-7, with 8 bases lining up with TRBD1. The CDR3 length is 12 residues. The V and J ends lost 6 bases and 9 bases, in that order; junction bases with no gene match: 7. Germline loops: CDR1 MNHEY, CDR2 SVGAGI.

This chain uses TRBV24-1 with TRBJ1-2; D ambiguous. V gave up 4 bases and J gave up 4 bases, with 6 bases separating them. CDR1 is KGHDR, CDR2 SFDVKD, per germline. This CDR3 contains 12 residues. The chain's CDR3 is CATSEGSYGYTF. In nucleotides, the CDR3 is TGTGCCACCAGTGAGGGGAGCTATGGCTACACCTTC.

This clonotype was counted at least ten times. The V and J genes are TRBV6-6 and TRBJ1-5; D may be TRBD1 (5 bases). The CDR3 consists of 13 residues. V dropped 7 bases and J dropped 3 bases, with 10 bases sitting between them. The germline CDR1 and CDR2 sequences are MNHNY and SVGAGI (reference sequence). The CDR3 DNA is TGTGCCAGCATTGACAGATTCAATCAGCCCCAGCATTTT. Amino acid sequence: CASIDRFNQPQHF.

This clonotype was seen repeatedly, ten times or more. The V gene is TRBV5-1, the J gene TRBJ2-5; D is possibly TRBD1 (6 bases). The CDR3 loop spans 13 amino acids. Trimming took 4 bases from V and 5 from J, leaving 12 bases between them. The V gene's germline CDR1 is SGHRS and CDR2 YFSETQ. Here the CDR3 DNA reads TGCGCCAGCAGCCCCGGGACACCCGAGACCCAGTACTTC. Translation: CASSPGTPETQYF.

The CDR3 DNA follows: TGCAGCGTTGAAACGGACAGGGACACTGAAGCTTTCTTT. It specifies CSVETDRDTEAFF. This chain uses TRBV29-1 with TRBJ1-1, with 8 bases lining up with TRBD1. This CDR3 has 13 amino acids. Germline-derived CDR1 and CDR2 are SQVTM and ANQGSEA. The junction had 2 bases not matched to a gene; V was cut back by 2 bases and J by 3 bases. Based on the CDR3 plus reference TRBV29-1 and TRBJ1-1, the full variable domain is SAVISQKPSRDICQRGTSLTIQCQVDSQVTMMFWYRQQPGQSLTLIATANQGSEATYESGFVIDKFPISRPNLTFSTLTVSNMSPEDSSIYLCSVETDRDTEAFFGQGTRLTVV.

This clonotype was seen ten or more times. The V and J genes are TRBV11-2 and TRBJ2-1; D unresolved. This CDR3 comprises 12 residues. Trimming cost V 3 bases and J 10 bases, with 10 bases left between them. CDR1 is SGHAT and CDR2 is FQNNGV in the germline V gene. The CDR3 spells CASSFQSGEQFF. The CDR3 DNA reads TGTGCCAGCAGCTTCCAGTCCGGGGAGCAGTTCTTC.

This clonotype was counted between two and nine times. The rearrangement uses TRBV9 and TRBJ2-7; no firm D call. Germline V gives CDR1 SGDLS, CDR2 YYNGEE. The CDR3 is 14 residues long. V lost 0 bases and J 6 bases, leaving 13 bases between the germline ends. The chain's CDR3 is CASSVGVLPLEQYF. CDR3 sequence (DNA): TGTGCCAGCAGCGTAGGTGTTCTACCCCTCGAGCAGTACTTC.

This clonotype has a count of ten or more. The chain carries TRBV6-2 or TRBV6-3 and TRBJ2-7; no firm D call. Per germline, CDR1 MNHEY and CDR2 SVGEGT. The CDR3 runs 11 residues. The germline V and J ends were trimmed by 6 bases and 12 bases, with 15 bases remaining between them. CDR3: CASRDGPRPYF. As DNA, the CDR3 is TGTGCCAGCAGGGACGGACCTCGGCCGTACTTC.

The sample holds a few counts of this clonotype. The V call is TRBV27, the J call TRBJ1-1; the match to TRBD1 covers 7 bases. Losses at the gene ends were 2 bases for V and 2 bases for J; bases not matched to a gene: 11. The CDR3 totals 17 residues. CDR1 MNHEY and CDR2 SMNVEV come from the germline V gene (reference sequence). The CDR3 bases are TGTGCCAGCAGTTTAGGTATACAGGGGTTAGGAAACACTGAAGCTTTCTTT. This translates into CASSLGIQGLGNTEAFF.

The V gene is TRBV15, the J gene TRBJ2-5; TRBD1 matches 7 bases. The CDR3 totals 15 residues. CDR1 is LNHNV and CDR2 is YYDKDF in the germline V gene (reference sequence). V was pared by 2 bases and J by 1 base, with 4 bases of the junction left unmatched. The CDR3 protein is CATSRHKGAQETQYF. CDR3 bases: TGTGCCACCAGCAGACATAAGGGGGCCCAAGAGACCCAGTACTTC.

This clonotype was detected once. A much larger clone differs from this one at a single base, so this may be a read error. The genes are TRBV12-3 or TRBV12-4 and TRBJ1-4, with TRBD1 identical over 9 bases. The CDR3 length is 14 residues. The CDR3 sequence is CASSPGQGNEKLSF. In DNA form, the CDR3 reads TGTGCCAGCAGTCCGGGACAGGGCAATGAAAAACTGTCTTTT.